The subject of this entry is one T cell receptor (beta chain). Original handling: Amplification with reference gene primers provided the estimates of nucleated cell counts. Generated by immunoSEQ multiplex PCR, the TCRdb table keeps only in-frame clones and is missing some. D and trimming were read from the DNA, whereas the V and J calls and clone size are those reported in that table. The sample carries over 100,000 clones, roughly 83% recorded once. With 8 bases clipped from V and 0 bases from J, the junction kept 7 bases outside the gene matches. In germline, CDR1 is MDHEN, CDR2 SYDVKM. The CDR3 is 15 amino acids. These data originate in a study of blood T cell repertoires in COVID-19. Study background: Whether acute or convalescent, the COVID-19 samples came from the United States, Italy and Spain. The analysed material was cDNA or gDNA that came from T cells, B-cell-depleted T cells, or PBMCs.

The TCR comes from a woman aged 60-75 years with acute or convalescent COVID-19. Material: peripheral blood. The J gene is TRBJ1-3, the V gene TRBV28, with 7 bases identical to TRBD1. DNA for the CDR3: TGTGCCAGCTTGGACGGGACAGCCTCTGGAAACACCATATATTTT. It encodes CASLDGTASGNTIYF.